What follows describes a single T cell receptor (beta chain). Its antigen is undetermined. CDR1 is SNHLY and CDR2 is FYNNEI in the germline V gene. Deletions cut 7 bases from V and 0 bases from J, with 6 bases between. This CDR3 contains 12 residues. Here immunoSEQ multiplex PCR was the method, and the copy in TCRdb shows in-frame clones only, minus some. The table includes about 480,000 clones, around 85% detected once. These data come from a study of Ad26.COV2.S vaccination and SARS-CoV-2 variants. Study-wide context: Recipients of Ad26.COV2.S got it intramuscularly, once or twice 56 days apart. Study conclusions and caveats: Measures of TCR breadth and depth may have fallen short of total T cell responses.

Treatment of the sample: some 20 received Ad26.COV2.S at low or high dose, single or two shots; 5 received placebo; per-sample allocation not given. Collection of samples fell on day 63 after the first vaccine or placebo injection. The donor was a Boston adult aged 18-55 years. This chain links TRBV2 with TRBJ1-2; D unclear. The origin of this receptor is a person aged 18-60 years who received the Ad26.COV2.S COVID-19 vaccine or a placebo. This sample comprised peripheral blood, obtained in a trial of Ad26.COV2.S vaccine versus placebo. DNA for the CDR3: TGTGCCAGCACAAAAACTAACTATGGCTACACCTTC. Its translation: CASTKTNYGYTF. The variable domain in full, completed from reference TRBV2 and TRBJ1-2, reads EPEVTQTPSHQVTQMGQEVILRCVPISNHLYFYWYRQILGQKVEFLVSFYNNEISEKSEIFDDQFSVERPDGSNFTLKIRSTKLEDSAMYFCASTKTNYGYTFGSGTRLTVV.